One TCR beta chain is described in this entry. No antigen is known for it. This specimen belongs to a study of T cell repertoires in cytomegalovirus infection. At the level of the study: In the study, CMV epitopes included recently identified HLA-C-restricted and well-studied HLA-B-restricted ones. Indications came from public TCR beta signatures; they pointed to CMV infection and to a matching HLA type. Overall study results and limits: HLA-C-restricted CMV clonotypes gave the most frequent clonotype in two of eight donors.

TCRdb recomputed calls from the reads with MiXCR, one row per CDR3 protein. The data show some 920,000 distinct CDR3 sequences, approximately 31% seen once. The receptor was derived from a human donor in good health (CMV status not recorded). Some clones in this sample may be carry-over from other donors' samples. This material consisted of cultured CD8+ T cells from PBMCs, taken from culture after CMV antigen stimulation.

This CDR3 is CASSSLFGTPPHTQYF. The CDR3 coding sequence is TGTGCCAGCAGCTCTCTCTTCGGGACTCCACCTCATACGCAGTATTTT. The J gene is TRBJ2-3, the V gene TRBV7-9; tentatively, D is TRBD2 (6 bases). The V gene's germline CDR1 is SEHNR and CDR2 FQNEAQ (reference sequence). The CDR3 covers 16 residues. V shed 4 bases and J shed 7 bases, with 21 bases lying between them.